This T cell receptor (beta chain) was recovered during a study of early T cells in non-severe SARS-CoV-2 infection. Study background: Chains from this unsorted whole-blood bulk RNA could not be paired. Notes on the study in general: VDJdb matches were skewed toward anti-spike CD8 T cell responses.

Individual cDNA molecules were tagged with unique molecular identifiers. TCRdb fed the 5' RACE reads into MiXCR, producing one record per CDR3 protein. The sample holds about 100,000 distinct CDR3 sequences, less than 15% seen once. A word on this clonotype: Its target is unknown.

V was trimmed by 3 bases and J by 1 base, leaving 13 bases between them. CDR3 length: 15 amino acids. In germline, CDR1 is SGHAT, CDR2 FQNNGV. The sample was whole blood. The chain is built from TRBV11-2 and TRBJ2-7; tentative D call: TRBD1 (6 bases). This receptor was identified in an adult who was a healthcare worker with PCR-confirmed SARS-CoV-2 infection or an uninfected control (not recorded which). The CDR3 here is CASSFVTGLSYEQYF. CDR3 nucleotide sequence: TGTGCCAGCAGCTTCGTGACAGGCCTATCCTACGAGCAGTACTTC. Full variable domain (remainder filled in from reference TRBV11-2 and TRBJ2-7): EAGVAQSPRYKIIEKRQSVAFWCNPISGHATLYWYQQILGQGPKLLIQFQNNGVVDDSQLPKDRFSAERLKGVDSTLKIQPAKLEDSAVYLCASSFVTGLSYEQYFGPGTRLTVT.